The clone carrying this T cell receptor beta chain was recorded many times. Its target is unknown. The sample originates from a study of molecular identifiers for immune sequencing clone quantification. The study's findings and limits: For effector cells, clones above 20 RNA copies held over 99% of molecules; for naive cells, under 1%.

TCRdb independently ran MiXCR on the PCR reads; one entry per CDR3 protein. The top ten clones hold 0.85% of a sample with hundreds of thousands of distinct CDR3 sequences, nearly 20% of them seen once. The source of this sequence is a human donor in good health. Some libraries in this study had Jurkat cell RNA spiked in. Sequenced: naive CD8+ T cells from blood, with Jurkat cell RNA spiked in. Subset of the sample: FACS-sorted CD8+CD4-CCR7+CD45RA+ naive T cells.

CDR3 sequence reads: CASSYDRPVWNSPLHF. The CDR3 DNA reads as TGTGCCAGCAGTTACGATAGACCGGTATGGAATTCACCCCTCCACTTT. The rearrangement joins TRBV6-2 or TRBV6-3 to TRBJ1-6, with no clear D. CDR3 length: 16 residues. CDR1 and CDR2 (germline): MNHEY, SVGEGT. The V end lost 2 bases, the J end lost 7 bases, and 15 bases lay between the germline ends.